This T cell receptor beta chain stems from a study of T cell changes during pregnancy in multiple sclerosis (dated by TCRdb to about 2019). Regarding the research as a whole: The study looked at changes in the T cell repertoire across pregnancy in women with multiple sclerosis.

Trimming removed 3 bases from V and 10 bases from J, leaving 15 bases between the germline ends. The CDR3 covers 13 residues, taking in both the cysteine and the phenylalanine. Just the 39-base CDR3 DNA is kept, in frame starting at base 1. As encoded in the germline V gene, CDR1 is ENHRY while CDR2 is SYGVKD. The library was prepared using the immunoSEQ multiplex PCR assay. As stored in TCRdb, this immuneACCESS dataset retains in-frame rearrangements with V and J assigned. A fraction of the clones does not appear; measured against another copy, unresolved V genes explain less than half of the discrepancy, and the remainder lacks a known reason. The sample table records about 69,000 clones; approximately 90% of these occur just once. Jointly, the top ten make up approximately 1.5% of the sample. Points on this clone: The antigen it binds to is not known. No qualities accompany the bases; no much larger clone lies one base away.

The rearranged segments are TRBV10-3 and TRBJ1-1; no D gene can be assigned with confidence. This sequence originates from a female donor with multiple sclerosis, enrolled in a pregnancy study. This sample comprised peripheral blood, obtained in the third trimester of pregnancy. The nucleotide sequence reads as follows: TGTGCCATCAGTGAAGAGGGCGCACGGGCAGCTTTCTTT. Its translation reads: CAISEEGARAAFF.